The 32 T cell receptor beta chains given below trace back to one sample, sequenced in a study of shared clonotypes between healthy human individuals. This table comes from immunoSEQ multiplex PCR, and its TCRdb copy is limited to in-frame clones, with some not included. The sample has some 1,600,000 clones; 95% to 99% are singletons. The material sequenced was naive CD4+ T cells sorted from blood. The subset is: CD45RA+ positively selected. The receptors originated from a man aged 25-45 years in good health.

This chain uses TRBV5-1 with TRBJ2-7; TRBD1 matches at 9 bases. This CDR3 comprises 15 residues. Germline values: CDR1 SGHRS, CDR2 YFSETQ. V was clipped by 0 bases and J by 5 bases; unmatched bases: 6. CDR3 sequence: CASSLAGTGSHEQYF. The CDR3 nucleotides read TGCGCCAGCAGCTTGGCTGGGACAGGGTCCCACGAGCAGTACTTC.

As regards this clone: The same CDR3 also results from other DNA sequences found in this sample. CDR3 nucleotide sequence: TGCAGCGCAGGACAGGGGTCCTACGAGCAGTACTTC. Its protein is CSAGQGSYEQYF. The gene calls are TRBV29-1 and TRBJ2-7; TRBD1 matches at 9 bases. J lost 1 base, V lost 7 bases, and 2 bases had no gene match. The CDR3 runs to 12 residues. CDR1 and CDR2 (germline): SQVTM, ANQGSEA.

This sequence joins TRBV5-1 and TRBJ2-7; tentative D call: TRBD2 (5 bases). The length of the CDR3 is 12 residues. Germline V gene sequence: CDR1 SGHRS, CDR2 YFSETQ. Trimming took 6 bases from V and 7 from J, leaving 14 bases between them. The CDR3 region is CASTPDGEEQYF. DNA of the CDR3: TGCGCCAGCACCCCGGACGGGGAAGAGCAGTACTTC.

The V and J genes are TRBV6-6 and TRBJ2-3; D ambiguous. The CDR3 has 12 amino acids. Trimming took off 5 bases at V and 5 bases at J, with 8 bases between the two ends. Germline assignment: CDR1 MNHNY and CDR2 SVGAGI (reference sequence). The CDR3 sequence: CASSLLQDTQYF. In nucleotides, the CDR3 is TGTGCCAGCAGTCTTCTACAAGATACGCAGTATTTT.

The chain couples TRBV6-1 to TRBJ1-1; D gene ambiguous. Germline loops: CDR1 MNHNS, CDR2 SASEGT. Trimming pared 1 base from V and 0 bases from J, leaving 9 bases between. The CDR3 is 15 residues long. The CDR3 here is CASSEGWGMNTEAFF. CDR3 DNA sequence: TGTGCCAGCAGTGAAGGGTGGGGTATGAACACTGAAGCTTTCTTT.

The chain carries TRBV14 and TRBJ1-2; D not certain. This CDR3 comprises 13 residues. V lost 4 bases and J 8 bases, leaving 14 bases between the germline ends. Germline V gene lookup returns CDR1 SGHDN and CDR2 FVKESK. For the CDR3, the DNA is TGTGCCAGCAGCCCCTATTTTGTGGGAGGCTACACCTTC. It yields the protein CASSPYFVGGYTF.

The J gene is TRBJ2-1, the V gene TRBV7-2; no clear D gene. This CDR3 comprises 15 residues. The germline gives CDR1 SGHTA, CDR2 FQGNSA. Trimming shortened V by 5 bases and J by 1 base, and 12 bases separated the two germline ends. The CDR3 DNA reads as TGTGCCAGCAGCCCACGGACGGATTCCTACAATGAGCAGTTCTTC. Protein sequence: CASSPRTDSYNEQFF. The whole variable domain, filled in from reference TRBV7-2 and TRBJ2-1, reads GAGVSQSPSNKVTEKGKDVELRCDPISGHTALYWYRQSLGQGLEFLIYFQGNSAPDKSGLPSDRFSAERTGGSVSTLTIQRTQQEDSAVYLCASSPRTDSYNEQFFGPGTRLTVL.

V is TRBV5-1 and J is TRBJ2-7, with TRBD1 identical over 9 bases. The CDR3 spans 20 residues. Germline values: CDR1 SGHRS, CDR2 YFSETQ. The J segment lost 0 bases and the V segment lost 7 bases, leaving 23 bases of the junction unmatched. The CDR3 bases are TGCGCCAGCGGTTCTGCCCATGGGGAAACAGGGGGCAATCCCTCCTACGAGCAGTACTTC. Protein: CASGSAHGETGGNPSYEQYF.

The CDR3 nucleotides read TGCGCCAGCAGTCTAACGATGGGTGGGGACAGGAACTCTGGAAACACCATATATTTT. Its protein is CASSLTMGGDRNSGNTIYF. The chain employs TRBV23-1 and TRBJ1-3; 8 bases line up with TRBD1. TRBV23-1 is treated as an ORF (open reading frame) with a function not yet certain. V lost 4 bases to trimming and J lost 0 bases; unmatched junction nucleotides: 14. CDR3 size: 19 residues.

This chain uses TRBV9 with TRBJ2-1; the D gene could be TRBD1 or TRBD2 (6 bases each). The CDR3 length is 14 residues. V lost 0 bases and J lost 7, with 11 bases in between. CDR1 is SGDLS, CDR2 YYNGEE, per germline. CDR3 bases: TGTGCCAGCAGCGTAGAAAGGGGGGTTAATGAGCAGTTCTTC. This sequence encodes CASSVERGVNEQFF.

This chain connects TRBV29-1 to TRBJ2-3, with D maybe TRBD1 (5 bases). Germline loops: CDR1 SQVTM, CDR2 ANQGSEA. This CDR3 spans 13 amino acids. Between the trimmed V and J ends, which lost 3 bases and 1 base, there was a span of 8 bases. CDR3 bases: TGCAGCGTTGACACAGGCCGCACAGATACGCAGTATTTT. Translated: CSVDTGRTDTQYF.

The CDR3 protein is CASGIATDTQYF. In DNA, the CDR3 is TGTGCTAGTGGTATAGCCACAGATACGCAGTATTTT. The chain carries TRBV12-5 and TRBJ2-3, with no clear D. This CDR3 is built from 12 residues. The ends were cut back, 5 bases at V and 2 bases at J, with 5 bases in the middle. Germline CDR1 LGHNT, CDR2 FRNRAP.

The J gene is TRBJ2-3, the V gene TRBV18; 9 bases are shared with TRBD2. Germline V gives CDR1 KGHSH, CDR2 LQKENI. The V and J ends lost 8 bases and 4 bases, in that order; junction bases with no gene match: 10. The CDR3 is 15 amino acids. In DNA form, the CDR3 reads TGTGCCAGCACCACGGTTAGCGGGAGTTCAGATACGCAGTATTTT. It specifies CASTTVSGSSDTQYF.

Concerning this clone itself: The same CDR3 also results from other DNA sequences found in this sample. As DNA, the CDR3 is TGCAGTGCAACCGACAGCTATGGCTACACCTTC. Its translation is CSATDSYGYTF. J is TRBJ1-2 and V is TRBV20-1, with D tentatively TRBD1 (5 bases). V lost 6 bases, J lost 4 bases, and 9 bases lay in between. Per the germline V gene, CDR1 is DFQATT and CDR2 is SNEGSKA (reference sequence). The CDR3 extends over 11 amino acids.

As for this clone: The same CDR3 is also encoded by other DNA sequences in this sample. The rearrangement joins TRBV6-1 to TRBJ1-2, with D perhaps TRBD1 (6 bases). The CDR3 sequence is 14 residues long. CDR1 is MNHNS and CDR2 is SASEGT in the germline V gene. V lost 4 bases and J lost 1, with 10 bases in between. CDR3 protein: CASSVSRGNYGYTF. CDR3 nucleotide sequence: TGTGCCAGCAGTGTAAGCAGGGGTAACTATGGCTACACCTTC.

This clone was recorded once. This chain links TRBV18 with TRBJ1-5; D unclear. Per the germline V gene, CDR1 is KGHSH and CDR2 is LQKENI. The CDR3 totals 15 residues. V was clipped by 3 bases and J by 5 bases, with 14 bases between them. The chain's CDR3 is CASSPLYRPDQPQHF. DNA of the CDR3: TGTGCCAGCTCACCCCTTTACAGACCTGATCAGCCCCAGCATTTT.

CDR3 protein: CASSEGEDNYGYTF. The CDR3 nucleotides read TGTGCCAGCAGTGAAGGTGAGGACAACTATGGCTACACCTTC. The chain links TRBV2 to TRBJ1-2, with D unclear. The length of the CDR3 is 14 residues. Trimming stripped 1 base from V and 2 bases from J, with 8 bases between. The germline V gene has CDR1 SNHLY and CDR2 FYNNEI.

The chain joins TRBV11-2 to TRBJ2-2, with 7 bases identical to TRBD1. Germline V gives CDR1 SGHAT, CDR2 FQNNGV. This CDR3 has 15 residues. The junction had 11 bases not matched to a gene; V was cut back by 5 bases and J by 8 bases. The chain's CDR3 is CASSLQQGISGELFF. The CDR3 nucleotides read TGTGCCAGCAGCCTTCAACAGGGGATCTCGGGGGAGCTGTTTTTT.

V gene TRBV19 combines with J gene TRBJ1-2; 7 bases are shared with TRBD1. The CDR3 runs 17 residues. The germline CDR1 and CDR2 sequences are LNHDA and SQIVND (reference sequence). The V segment lost 6 bases and the J segment 0 bases; nucleotides outside the gene matches: 13. In DNA, the CDR3 is TGTGCCAGTAGACAAACAGGGGCGACGTTAGCTAACTATGGCTACACCTTC. Its translation: CASRQTGATLANYGYTF.

This chain joins TRBV28 and TRBJ2-1; tentative D call: TRBD2 (6 bases). V was shortened by 8 bases and J by 0 bases, with 14 bases between the two germline ends. Germline loops: CDR1 MDHEN, CDR2 SYDVKM. This CDR3 is built from 15 residues. The CDR3 region is CASGGSYHSYNEQFF. Written as DNA, the CDR3 is TGTGCCAGCGGAGGGTCATACCACTCCTACAATGAGCAGTTCTTC.

This clone was recorded only once. This rearrangement joins TRBV29-1 to TRBJ1-4; a possible D gene is TRBD1 (5 bases). Trimming removed 7 bases from V and 5 bases from J, with 17 bases in between. The CDR3 spans 14 residues. CDR1 is SQVTM and CDR2 is ANQGSEA in the germline V gene. The CDR3 is CSDVAVGGNEKLFF. CDR3 bases: TGCAGCGACGTCGCGGTTGGGGGAAATGAAAAACTGTTTTTT.

This sequence joins TRBV30 and TRBJ2-1; weak D call: TRBD1 (6 bases). Germline values: CDR1 GTSNPN, CDR2 SVGIG (reference sequence). Between the trimmed V and J ends, which lost 6 bases and 2 bases, there was a span of 17 bases. The CDR3 contains 15 residues. The DNA for the CDR3 is TGTGCCTGCAGCCAGGGGCAGGTACCCTACAATGAGCAGTTCTTC. As protein: CACSQGQVPYNEQFF.

DNA of the CDR3: TGTGCCAGCAGCTTGACGTTTGGCGGCCTCTACGAGCAGTACTTC. This codes for CASSLTFGGLYEQYF. The rearrangement links TRBV5-6 to TRBJ2-7; D not certain. The germline V and J ends were trimmed by 1 base and 3 bases, with 14 bases remaining between them. The V gene's germline CDR1 is SGHDT and CDR2 YYEEEE. This CDR3 region has 15 residues.

The table lists this clone with a count of one. The rearrangement links TRBV4-1 to TRBJ2-7, with D perhaps TRBD2 (6 bases). The CDR3 loop spans 16 amino acids. Looked up from germline, CDR1 is MGHRA and CDR2 is YSYEKL. V was pared by 3 bases and J by 0 bases, with 15 bases between. CDR3 sequence (DNA): TGCGCCAGCAGCCACTTCGACATGGGGGGCTCCTACGAGCAGTACTTC. Translation gives CASSHFDMGGSYEQYF.

V and J are TRBV18 and TRBJ2-5; D may be TRBD2 (5 bases). The germline V and J ends were trimmed by 6 bases and 4 bases, with 12 bases remaining between them. CDR1 is KGHSH, CDR2 LQKENI, per germline. The CDR3 has 13 residues. The CDR3: CASSDELGETQYF. The DNA for the CDR3 is TGTGCCAGCTCGGATGAACTAGGAGAGACCCAGTACTTC. The variable domain in full, with the rest retrieved from reference TRBV18 and TRBJ2-5, is NAGVMQNPRHLVRRRGQEARLRCSPMKGHSHVYWYRQLPEEGLKFMVYLQKENIIDESGMPKERFSAEFPKEGPSILRIQQVVRGDSAAYFCASSDELGETQYFGPGTRLLVL.

The chain is built from TRBV18 and TRBJ2-1, with 13 nucleotides matching TRBD2. The CDR3 has 16 amino acids. Looked up from germline, CDR1 is KGHSH and CDR2 is LQKENI. The trim removed 3 bases at V and 4 bases at J, leaving 3 bases unmatched. The CDR3 here is CASSPRLAGGYNEQFF. The CDR3, as DNA: TGTGCCAGCTCACCCAGACTAGCGGGAGGTTACAATGAGCAGTTCTTC.

This chain connects TRBV5-1 to TRBJ2-1, with 7 bases aligning to TRBD1. Looked up from germline, CDR1 is SGHRS and CDR2 is YFSETQ. The CDR3 has 15 amino acids. Germline trimming cut 3 bases from V and 2 bases from J; bases unmatched to any gene: 5. CDR3 coding DNA: TGCGCCAGCAGCTCGACCGGGACAGCCTACAATGAGCAGTTCTTC. Encoded protein: CASSSTGTAYNEQFF.

J is TRBJ2-3 and V is TRBV7-2; D is ambiguous. Trimming removed 5 bases at V and 2 bases at J, with 20 bases between. The CDR3 is 17 amino acids. Per the germline V gene, CDR1 is SGHTA and CDR2 is FQGNSA. Here the CDR3 DNA reads TGTGCCAGCAGCCCACCATTCCCTGTCGGGTACACAGATACGCAGTATTTT. The encoded protein is CASSPPFPVGYTDTQYF.

V and J are TRBV5-5 and TRBJ1-1; no reliable D call. CDR3 length: 15 residues. Trimming shortened V by 4 bases and J by 4 bases, and 17 bases separated the two germline ends. Per germline, CDR1 SGHKS and CDR2 YYEKEE (reference sequence). The DNA of the CDR3 is TGTGCCAGCAGCCTAATCGTCTTGGAGGGCACTGAAGCTTTCTTT. Amino acids: CASSLIVLEGTEAFF.

V usage is TRBV7-2 and J usage is TRBJ1-1; D not certain. Germline V gene sequence: CDR1 SGHTA, CDR2 FQGNSA. The CDR3 consists of 15 residues. V lost 0 bases and J 0 bases, leaving 8 bases between the germline ends. CDR3 loop: CASSLAGRVNTEAFF. The CDR3 DNA is TGTGCCAGCAGCTTAGCCGGGCGGGTGAACACTGAAGCTTTCTTT.

The chain links TRBV7-6 to TRBJ1-1; the D is unclear. This CDR3 contains 15 residues. Germline CDR1 and CDR2: SGHVS and FNYEAQ. V lost 1 base to trimming and J lost 3 bases, with 12 bases between them. The CDR3 region is CASSLVGTRDTEAFF. The CDR3 region has the DNA TGTGCCAGCAGCTTAGTCGGCACAAGAGACACTGAAGCTTTCTTT.

The rearrangement joins TRBV7-9 to TRBJ2-7; 7 bases map to TRBD2. The J segment lost 7 bases and the V segment lost 5 bases, leaving 8 bases of the junction unmatched. CDR3 size: 13 residues. Germline V lookup: CDR1 SEHNR, CDR2 FQNEAQ (reference sequence). The CDR3 region is CASSQRGGVEQYF. The CDR3 bases are TGTGCCAGCAGCCAGCGGGGAGGGGTAGAGCAGTACTTC.